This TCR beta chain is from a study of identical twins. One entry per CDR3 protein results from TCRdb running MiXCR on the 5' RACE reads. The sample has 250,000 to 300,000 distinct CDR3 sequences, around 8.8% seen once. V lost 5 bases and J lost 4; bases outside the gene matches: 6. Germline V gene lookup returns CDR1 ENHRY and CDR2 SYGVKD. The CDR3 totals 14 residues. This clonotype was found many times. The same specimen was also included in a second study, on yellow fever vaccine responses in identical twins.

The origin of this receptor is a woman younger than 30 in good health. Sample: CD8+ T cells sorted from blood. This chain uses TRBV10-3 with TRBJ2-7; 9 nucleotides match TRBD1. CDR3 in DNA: TGTGCCATCAGTTCCGGGACAGGGAGTTACGAGCAGTACTTC. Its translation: CAISSGTGSYEQYF.